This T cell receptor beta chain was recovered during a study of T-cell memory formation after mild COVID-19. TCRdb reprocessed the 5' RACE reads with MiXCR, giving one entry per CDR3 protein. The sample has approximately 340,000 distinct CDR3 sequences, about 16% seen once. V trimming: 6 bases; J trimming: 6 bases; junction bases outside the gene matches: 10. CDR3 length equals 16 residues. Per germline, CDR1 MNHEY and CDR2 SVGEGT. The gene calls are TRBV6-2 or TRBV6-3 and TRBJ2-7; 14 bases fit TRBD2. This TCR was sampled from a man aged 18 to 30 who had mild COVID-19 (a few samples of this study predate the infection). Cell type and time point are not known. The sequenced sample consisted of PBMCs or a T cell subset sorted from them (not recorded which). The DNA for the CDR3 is TGTGCCAGCAGCCAGGGACTAGCGGGGGTCAACGGCGAGCAGTACTTC. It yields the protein CASSQGLAGVNGEQYF.